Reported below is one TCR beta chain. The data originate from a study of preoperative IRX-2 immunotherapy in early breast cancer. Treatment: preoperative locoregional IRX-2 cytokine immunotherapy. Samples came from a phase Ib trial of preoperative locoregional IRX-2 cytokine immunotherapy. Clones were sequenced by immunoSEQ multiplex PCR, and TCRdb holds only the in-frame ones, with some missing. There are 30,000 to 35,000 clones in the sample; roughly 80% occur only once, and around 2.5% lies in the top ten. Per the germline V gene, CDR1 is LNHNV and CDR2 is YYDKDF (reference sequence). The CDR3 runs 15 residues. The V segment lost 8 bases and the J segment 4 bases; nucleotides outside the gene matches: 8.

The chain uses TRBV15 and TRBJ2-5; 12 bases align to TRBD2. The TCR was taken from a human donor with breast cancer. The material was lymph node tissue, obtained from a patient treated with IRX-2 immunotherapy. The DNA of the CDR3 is TGTGCCACCGGGACTAGCGGGCTCCACGGAGAGACCCAGTACTTC. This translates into CATGTSGLHGETQYF.